These T cell receptor beta chains were read from a single sample in a study of blood T cell repertoires in COVID-19. The assay was immunoSEQ multiplex PCR, and TCRdb's table has in-frame clones only and misses some. The sample comprises about 45,000 clones, roughly nine tenths of which are singletons, and about a tenth rests with the top ten. The sample consisted of peripheral blood. Receptors originate from a human donor in a cohort sampled during active COVID-19. Each CDR3 is given with its conserved first and last residue. D genes are given only for firm matches. Only some rows state a clone size, as once, few, many or a class for expanded clones.

d_gene	v_gene	j_gene	abundance	CDR3nt	CDR3aa
TRBD1	TRBV7-3	TRBJ2-2	once	TGTGCCAGCAGCATAACAGGGGCCGGGGAGCTGTTTTTT	CASSITGAGELFF
-	TRBV7-2	TRBJ2-1	-	TGTGCCAGCAGCTTCCCGGACTGGCTTCAGATGGGAACCAATGAGCAGTTCTTC	CASSFPDWLQMGTNEQFF
-	TRBV1	TRBJ2-7	-	TGCACCAGCAGCCAAGATTTGGGGGGGGCTTCCTACGAGCAGTACTTC	CTSSQDLGGASYEQYF
-	TRBV4-2	TRBJ1-5	-	TGTGCCAGCAGCCAGGGGAGGGGTGACCAGCCCCAGCATTTT	CASSQGRGDQPQHF
TRBD1	TRBV4-1	TRBJ1-2	-	TGCGCCAGCAGCCTGCGACAGGGGGCAAATGGCTACACCTTC	CASSLRQGANGYTF
TRBD1	TRBV6-2/TRBV6-3	TRBJ1-2	-	TGTGCCAGCAGTTACGGCACGGGACAGATCTATGGCTACACCTTC	CASSYGTGQIYGYTF
TRBD1	TRBV5-6	TRBJ1-2	-	TGTGCCAGCAGCTTGGGAGGCCTTACAGGGGGCTACTATGGCTACACCTTC	CASSLGGLTGGYYGYTF
-	TRBV19	TRBJ1-3	-	TGTGCCAGTAGTATAAGTGGTCTCAGATTCTCTGGAAACACCATATATTTT	CASSISGLRFSGNTIYF
TRBD1	TRBV10-2	TRBJ2-7	-	TGCGCCAGTGGACAGGGGAGAATCGACGAGCAGTACTTC	CASGQGRIDEQYF
-	TRBV7-9	TRBJ1-6	-	TGTGCCAGCCGGGGCTCCTATAATTCACCCCTCCACTTT	CASRGSYNSPLHF
TRBD1	TRBV28	TRBJ1-2	-	TGTGCCACGCTGGCTTCTTCGGACAGGGGGCTAAGGGATGGCTACACCTTC	CATLASSDRGLRDGYTF
-	TRBV9	TRBJ2-1	once	TGTGCCAGCAGCGTACCCGCCGACAGACAGGTATACAACAATGAGCAGTTCTTC	CASSVPADRQVYNNEQFF
-	TRBV13	TRBJ2-1	-	TGTGCCAGCAGCTTGGAGGGGGCCGGACGCGATGAGCAGTTCTTC	CASSLEGAGRDEQFF
-	TRBV5-4	TRBJ1-1	few	TGTGCCAGCAGCCCGGGGTTGAACACTGAAGCTTTCTTT	CASSPGLNTEAFF
-	TRBV7-2	TRBJ2-3	-	TGTGCCAGCAGCTTGAGTGCGGGACGCACAGATACGCAGTATTTT	CASSLSAGRTDTQYF
TRBD1	TRBV7-2	TRBJ1-6	-	TGTGCCAGCAGCTTCCAGGGACAGAGCTCCTATAATTCACCCCTCCACTTT	CASSFQGQSSYNSPLHF
-	TRBV10-3	TRBJ1-1	-	TGTGCCATCAGTGAAGGGGGGGGGAACACTGAAGCTTTCTTT	CAISEGGGNTEAFF
-	TRBV19	TRBJ2-6	-	TGTGCCAGTAGTACCGGGGTTCCCTCTGGGGCCAACGTCCTGACTTTC	CASSTGVPSGANVLTF
TRBD2	TRBV5-1	TRBJ2-3	-	TGCGCCAGCAGCTTCGGGCGGGGGGGCCGAAAGACAGATACGCAGTATTTT	CASSFGRGGRKTDTQYF
-	TRBV5-1	TRBJ1-5	few	TGCGCCAGCAGCTTGGGACAGAATAGCAATCAGCCCCAGCATTTT	CASSLGQNSNQPQHF
-	TRBV9	TRBJ2-6	-	TGTGCCAGCGGCCGGGGGTCTGGGGCCAACGTCCTGACTTTC	CASGRGSGANVLTF
TRBD2	TRBV27	TRBJ2-7	-	TGTGCCAGCAGTCCGGGACTAGCGGGGGCCTCTCTTCACTACGAGCAGTACTTC	CASSPGLAGASLHYEQYF
-	TRBV20-1	TRBJ1-1	-	TGCAGTGCTGAGGGGACACTTGAAGCTTTCTTT	CSAEGTLEAFF
TRBD2	TRBV29-1	TRBJ2-3	once	TGCAGCGTTATACTAGCGGGGGGATTCACAGATACGCAGTATTTT	CSVILAGGFTDTQYF
-	TRBV5-6	TRBJ2-2	once	TGTGCCAGCAGCGGCGGGGCCCTTGGGTTATCCGGGGAGCTGTTTTTT	CASSGGALGLSGELFF
TRBD1	TRBV7-2	TRBJ1-6	-	TGTGCCAGCAGCTTTAGACAGGGCAATTCACCCCTCCACTTT	CASSFRQGNSPLHF
-	TRBV5-6	TRBJ1-1	-	TGTGCCAGCAGCTTTTTTCTCTCAGGATTGAACACTGAAGCTTTCTTT	CASSFFLSGLNTEAFF
TRBD1	TRBV6-1	TRBJ1-2	-	TGTGCCAGCAGTGAGCCCCCTGGAGGGACAGGGAGTGTCTACACCTTC	CASSEPPGGTGSVYTF
-	TRBV9	TRBJ2-7	-	TGTGCCAGCAGCGCGGCTCCGGGGGAGCAGTACTTC	CASSAAPGEQYF
-	TRBV5-8	TRBJ1-6	-	TGTGCCAGCAGCTTGGGGCAGGTTAATTCACCCCTCCACTTT	CASSLGQVNSPLHF
TRBD2	TRBV10-3	TRBJ2-7	-	TGTGCCATCAGTGACCGCGGGGGGCCCTCCTACGAGCAGTACTTC	CAISDRGGPSYEQYF
-	TRBV5-1	TRBJ1-4	-	TGCGCCAGCAGTTGGGGGGTTGCTAATGAAAAACTGTTTTTT	CASSWGVANEKLFF
TRBD1	TRBV5-1	TRBJ2-5	-	TGCGCCAGCAGCTTTACAGGGGGCATCGAGACCCAGTACTTC	CASSFTGGIETQYF
TRBD1	TRBV29-1	TRBJ1-1	-	TGCAGCGTTCTGATAGACAGGGTTATTAACACTGAAGCTTTCTTT	CSVLIDRVINTEAFF
TRBD1	TRBV18	TRBJ1-1	-	TGTGCCAGCTCACCTAACGCGGGACAGCTGAACACTGAAGCTTTCTTT	CASSPNAGQLNTEAFF
-	TRBV7-3	TRBJ1-1	-	TGTGCCAGCAGCTCAAACAGGGCCTCGAACACTGAAGCTTTCTTT	CASSSNRASNTEAFF
TRBD1	TRBV19	TRBJ1-2	once	TGTGCCAGTAGTATCCCACAGGGGCTGAATGGCTACACCTTC	CASSIPQGLNGYTF
-	TRBV18	TRBJ1-1	-	TGTGCCAGCTCCCTAGCAGGTAACATGAACACTGAAGCTTTCTTT	CASSLAGNMNTEAFF
-	TRBV30	TRBJ1-5	-	TGTGCCTGGAGTGTAGGTTACAGGTTCAATCAGCCCCAGCATTTT	CAWSVGYRFNQPQHF
TRBD1	TRBV10-3	TRBJ2-5	-	TGTGCCATCAGTGTTGGGGGACAGACCTTCCAAGAGACCCAGTACTTC	CAISVGGQTFQETQYF
TRBD2	TRBV3-1/TRBV3-2	TRBJ2-7	-	TGTGCCAGCAGCCAAAAAAGGGGGACTAGCGGGGTTAGCTCCTACGAGCAGTACTTC	CASSQKRGTSGVSSYEQYF